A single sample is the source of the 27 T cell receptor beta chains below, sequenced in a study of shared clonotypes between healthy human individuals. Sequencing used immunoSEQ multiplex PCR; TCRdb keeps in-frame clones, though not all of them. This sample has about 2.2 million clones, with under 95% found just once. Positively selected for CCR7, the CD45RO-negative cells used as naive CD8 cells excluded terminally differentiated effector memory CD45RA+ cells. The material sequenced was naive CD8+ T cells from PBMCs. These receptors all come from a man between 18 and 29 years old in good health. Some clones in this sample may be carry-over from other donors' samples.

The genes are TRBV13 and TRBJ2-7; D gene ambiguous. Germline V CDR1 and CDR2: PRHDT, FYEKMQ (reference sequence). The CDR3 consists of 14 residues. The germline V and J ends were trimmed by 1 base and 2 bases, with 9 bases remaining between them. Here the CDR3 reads CASSLAGSPYEQYF. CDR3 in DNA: TGTGCCAGCAGCTTAGCTGGGTCCCCCTACGAGCAGTACTTC.

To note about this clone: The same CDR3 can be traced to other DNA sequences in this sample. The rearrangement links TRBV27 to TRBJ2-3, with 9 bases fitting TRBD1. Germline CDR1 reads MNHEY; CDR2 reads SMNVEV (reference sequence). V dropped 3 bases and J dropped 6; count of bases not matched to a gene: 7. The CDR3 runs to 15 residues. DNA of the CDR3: TGTGCCAGCAGTTTGTTACAGGGGGCGACCGATACGCAGTATTTT. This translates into CASSLLQGATDTQYF.

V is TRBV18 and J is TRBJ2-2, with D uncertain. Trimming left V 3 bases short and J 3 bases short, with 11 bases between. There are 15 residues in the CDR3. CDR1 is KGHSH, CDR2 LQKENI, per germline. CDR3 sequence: CASSPGRWDTGELFF. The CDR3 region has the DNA TGTGCCAGCTCACCCGGACGTTGGGACACCGGGGAGCTGTTTTTT.

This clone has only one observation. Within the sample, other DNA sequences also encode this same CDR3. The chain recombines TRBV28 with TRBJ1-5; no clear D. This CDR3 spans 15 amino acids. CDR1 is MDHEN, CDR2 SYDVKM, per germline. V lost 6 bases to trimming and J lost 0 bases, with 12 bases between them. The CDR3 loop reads CASSLPGVSNQPQHF. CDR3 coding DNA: TGTGCCAGCAGCCTTCCCGGGGTTAGCAATCAGCCCCAGCATTTT.

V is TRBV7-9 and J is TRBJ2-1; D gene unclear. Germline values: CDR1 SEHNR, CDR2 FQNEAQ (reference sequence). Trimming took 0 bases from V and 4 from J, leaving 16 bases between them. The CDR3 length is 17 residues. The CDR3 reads CASSLAGSTPDYNEQFF. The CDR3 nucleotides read TGTGCCAGCAGCTTAGCTGGGTCGACACCCGATTACAATGAGCAGTTCTTC.

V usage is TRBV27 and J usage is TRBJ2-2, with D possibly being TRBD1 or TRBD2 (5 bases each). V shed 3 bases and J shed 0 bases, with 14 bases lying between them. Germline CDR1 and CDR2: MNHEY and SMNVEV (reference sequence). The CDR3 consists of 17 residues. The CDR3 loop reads CASSFSVGDANTGELFF. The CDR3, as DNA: TGTGCCAGCAGTTTCTCGGTCGGGGACGCGAACACCGGGGAGCTGTTTTTT.

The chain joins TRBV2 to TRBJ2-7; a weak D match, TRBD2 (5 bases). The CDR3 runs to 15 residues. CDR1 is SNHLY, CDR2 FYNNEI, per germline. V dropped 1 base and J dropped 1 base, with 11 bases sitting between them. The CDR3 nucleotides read TGTGCCAGCAGTGAAGAGCCGGGGTTATCCTACGAGCAGTACTTC. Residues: CASSEEPGLSYEQYF.

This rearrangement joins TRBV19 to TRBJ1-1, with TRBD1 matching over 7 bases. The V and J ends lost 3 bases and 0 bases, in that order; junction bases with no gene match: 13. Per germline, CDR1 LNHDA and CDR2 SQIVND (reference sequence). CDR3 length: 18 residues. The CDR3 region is CASSIGDRAISMNTEAFF. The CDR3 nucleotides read TGTGCCAGTAGTATTGGGGACAGAGCCATAAGTATGAACACTGAAGCTTTCTTT.

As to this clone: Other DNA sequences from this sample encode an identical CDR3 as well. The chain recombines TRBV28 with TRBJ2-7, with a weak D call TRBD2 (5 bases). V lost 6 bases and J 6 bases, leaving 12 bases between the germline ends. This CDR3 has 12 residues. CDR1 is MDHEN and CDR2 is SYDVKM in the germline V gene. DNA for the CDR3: TGTGCCAGCAGCCGAGGACTCTCCGAGCAGTACTTC. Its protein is CASSRGLSEQYF.

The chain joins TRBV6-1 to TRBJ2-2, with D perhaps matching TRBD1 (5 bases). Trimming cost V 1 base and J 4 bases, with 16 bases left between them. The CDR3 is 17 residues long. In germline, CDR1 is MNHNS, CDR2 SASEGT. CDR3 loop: CASSEVMAGWGTGELFF. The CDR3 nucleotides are TGTGCCAGCAGTGAAGTAATGGCAGGGTGGGGCACCGGGGAGCTGTTTTTT.

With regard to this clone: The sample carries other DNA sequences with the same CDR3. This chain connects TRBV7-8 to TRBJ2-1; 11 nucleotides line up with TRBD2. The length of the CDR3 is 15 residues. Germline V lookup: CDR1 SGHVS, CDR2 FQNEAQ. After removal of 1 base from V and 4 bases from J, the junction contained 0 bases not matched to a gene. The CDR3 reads CASSLGLAGYNEQFF. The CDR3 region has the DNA TGTGCCAGCAGCTTAGGACTAGCGGGGTACAATGAGCAGTTCTTC.

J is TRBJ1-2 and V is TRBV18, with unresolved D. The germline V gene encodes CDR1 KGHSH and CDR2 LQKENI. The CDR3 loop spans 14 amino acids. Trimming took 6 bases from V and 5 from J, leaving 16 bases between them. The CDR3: CASSLQGSMYGYTF. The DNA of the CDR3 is TGTGCCAGCTCGCTTCAAGGTTCAATGTATGGCTACACCTTC.

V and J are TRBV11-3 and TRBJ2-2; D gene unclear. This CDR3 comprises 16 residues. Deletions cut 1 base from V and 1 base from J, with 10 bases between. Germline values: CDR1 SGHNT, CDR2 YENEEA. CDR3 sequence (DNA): TGTGCCAGCAGCTTAGGATTAGTAGAGAACACCGGGGAGCTGTTTTTT. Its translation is CASSLGLVENTGELFF.

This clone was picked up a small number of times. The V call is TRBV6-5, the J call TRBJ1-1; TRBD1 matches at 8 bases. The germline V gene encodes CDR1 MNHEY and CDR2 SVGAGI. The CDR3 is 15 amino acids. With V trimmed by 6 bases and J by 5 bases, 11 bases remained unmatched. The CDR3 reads CASSKYQGARTEAFF. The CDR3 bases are TGTGCCAGCAGCAAGTATCAGGGGGCGCGAACTGAAGCTTTCTTT.

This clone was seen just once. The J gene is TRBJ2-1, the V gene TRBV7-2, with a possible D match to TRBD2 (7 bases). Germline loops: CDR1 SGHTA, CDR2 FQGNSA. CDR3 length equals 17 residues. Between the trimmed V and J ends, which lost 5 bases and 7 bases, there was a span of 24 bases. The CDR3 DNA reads TGTGCCAGCAGCCCAAGGAGGGGGGGCGGTCCGGCAAATGAGCAGTTCTTC. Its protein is CASSPRRGGGPANEQFF. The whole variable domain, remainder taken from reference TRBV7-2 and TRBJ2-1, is GAGVSQSPSNKVTEKGKDVELRCDPISGHTALYWYRQSLGQGLEFLIYFQGNSAPDKSGLPSDRFSAERTGGSVSTLTIQRTQQEDSAVYLCASSPRRGGGPANEQFFGPGTRLTVL.

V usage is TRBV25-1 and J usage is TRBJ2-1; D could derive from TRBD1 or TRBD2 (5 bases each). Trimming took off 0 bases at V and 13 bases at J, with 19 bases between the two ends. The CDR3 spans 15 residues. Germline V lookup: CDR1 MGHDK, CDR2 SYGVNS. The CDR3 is CASSEYRVLGESQFF. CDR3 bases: TGTGCCAGCAGTGAATATAGAGTACTGGGGGAGTCACAGTTCTTC.

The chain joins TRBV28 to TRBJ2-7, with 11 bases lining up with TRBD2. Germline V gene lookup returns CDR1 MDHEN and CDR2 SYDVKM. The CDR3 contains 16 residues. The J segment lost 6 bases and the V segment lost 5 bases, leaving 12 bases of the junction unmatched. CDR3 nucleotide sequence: TGTGCCAGCAGTCATAGGGGACTAGCGGTGCATTCCGAGCAGTACTTC. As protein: CASSHRGLAVHSEQYF.

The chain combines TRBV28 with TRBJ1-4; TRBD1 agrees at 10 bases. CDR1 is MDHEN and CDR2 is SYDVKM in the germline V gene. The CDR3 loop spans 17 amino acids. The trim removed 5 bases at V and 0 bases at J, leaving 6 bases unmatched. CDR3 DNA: TGTGCCAGCAGTCCTCCGGGACAGGGGACAACTAATGAAAAACTGTTTTTT. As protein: CASSPPGQGTTNEKLFF.

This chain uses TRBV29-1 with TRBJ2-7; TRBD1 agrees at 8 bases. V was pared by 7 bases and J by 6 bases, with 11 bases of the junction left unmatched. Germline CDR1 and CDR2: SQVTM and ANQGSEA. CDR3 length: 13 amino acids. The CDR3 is CSAGTGEIGEQYF. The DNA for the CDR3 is TGCAGCGCCGGGACAGGCGAGATCGGCGAGCAGTACTTC.

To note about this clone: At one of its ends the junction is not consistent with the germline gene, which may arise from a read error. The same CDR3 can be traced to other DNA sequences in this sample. The CDR3 protein is CASSQDRWVPNYGYTF. The CDR3 nucleotides read TGCGCCAGCAGCCAAGATAGATGGGTCCCCAACTATGGTTACACCTTC. The chain recombines TRBV4-3 with TRBJ1-2; D remains unclear. This CDR3 region has 16 residues. The V gene's germline CDR1 is LGHNA and CDR2 YSLEER.

CDR3 in DNA: TGCGCCAGCAGCCAAGGCCGGGACCAACTGGTCGGCACAGATACGCAGTATTTT. Encoded protein: CASSQGRDQLVGTDTQYF. The J gene is TRBJ2-3, the V gene TRBV4-3; D may match TRBD1 or TRBD2 (5 bases each). The CDR3 consists of 18 residues. The germline V gene encodes CDR1 LGHNA and CDR2 YSLEER. V shed 1 base and J shed 1 base, with 18 bases lying between them.

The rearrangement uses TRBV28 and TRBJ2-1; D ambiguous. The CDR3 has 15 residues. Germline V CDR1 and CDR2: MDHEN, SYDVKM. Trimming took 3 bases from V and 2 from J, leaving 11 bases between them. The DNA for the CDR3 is TGTGCCAGCAGTTTGATGAGTCCAGCCTACAATGAGCAGTTCTTC. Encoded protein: CASSLMSPAYNEQFF.

CDR3 bases: TGTGCCAGCAGCTTTGGGGGCCCGGAGACCCAGTACTTC. Translation: CASSFGGPETQYF. The chain has TRBV11-2 and TRBJ2-5; possibly TRBD1 for D (6 bases). The V gene lost 3 bases and the J gene lost 5 bases, with 10 bases spanning the gap. The germline V gene has CDR1 SGHAT and CDR2 FQNNGV. The CDR3 has 13 residues.

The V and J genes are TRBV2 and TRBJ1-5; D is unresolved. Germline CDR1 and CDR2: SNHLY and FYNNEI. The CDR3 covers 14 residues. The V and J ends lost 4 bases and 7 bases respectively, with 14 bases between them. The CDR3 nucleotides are TGTGCCAGCAGTGGTGGAACCGAGATCCAGCCCCAGCATTTT. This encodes CASSGGTEIQPQHF.

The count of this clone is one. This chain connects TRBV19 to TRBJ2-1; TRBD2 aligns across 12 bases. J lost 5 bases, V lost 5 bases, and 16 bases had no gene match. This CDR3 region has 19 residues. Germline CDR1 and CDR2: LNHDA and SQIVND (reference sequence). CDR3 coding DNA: TGTGCCAGTAGTGCGACTAGCGGGAGTTCCTGGGGGCGGAACAATGAGCAGTTCTTC. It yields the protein CASSATSGSSWGRNNEQFF.

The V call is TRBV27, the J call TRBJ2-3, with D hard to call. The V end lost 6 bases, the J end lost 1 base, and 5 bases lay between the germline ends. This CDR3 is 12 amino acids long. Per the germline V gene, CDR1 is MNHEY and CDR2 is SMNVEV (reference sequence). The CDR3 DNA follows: TGTGCCAGCAGGGGCCGCACAGATACGCAGTATTTT. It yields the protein CASRGRTDTQYF.

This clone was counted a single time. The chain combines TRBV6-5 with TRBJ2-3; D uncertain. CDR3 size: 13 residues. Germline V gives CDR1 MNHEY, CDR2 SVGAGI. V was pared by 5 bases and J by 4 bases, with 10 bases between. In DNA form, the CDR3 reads TGTGCCAGCAGTGCCCACCTGGCAGATACGCAGTATTTT. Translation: CASSAHLADTQYF.